This passage covers 27 T cell receptor beta chains from one sample sequenced in a study of blood T cell repertoires in COVID-19. Repertoires were generated with immunoSEQ multiplex PCR, while TCRdb's copy carries only in-frame clones and drops some. The repertoire consists of 130,000 to 150,000 clones, with just under 85% occurring once and the leading ten covering more than 8.5%. Source material: PBMCs or T cells enriched from blood (not recorded which). All receptors derive from a man in his fifties or sixties who had recovered from COVID-19.

Concerning this clone itself: At the DNA level, this CDR3 is encoded by other sequences in the same sample as well. V usage is TRBV19 and J usage is TRBJ2-3; D ambiguous. Trimming pared 3 bases from V and 1 base from J, leaving 5 bases between. Germline assignment: CDR1 LNHDA and CDR2 SQIVND (reference sequence). The CDR3 is 13 amino acids. CDR3 nucleotide sequence: TGTGCCAGTAGTATTACTGGCACAGATACGCAGTATTTT. Translating gives CASSITGTDTQYF.

This chain links TRBV9 with TRBJ2-5; 10 bases agree with TRBD2. The CDR3 spans 16 residues. CDR1 SGDLS and CDR2 YYNGEE come from the germline V gene. V lost 0 bases, J lost 1 base, and 3 bases stayed unmatched. CDR3 nucleotides: TGTGCCAGCAGCGTAGCTGGACTAGCGGCCCAAGAGACCCAGTACTTC. It translates to CASSVAGLAAQETQYF.

The J gene is TRBJ1-4, the V gene TRBV3-1 (or the pseudogene TRBV3-2), with 7 bases lining up with TRBD1. Germline CDR1 and CDR2: LGHDT and YNNKEL (reference sequence). The ends lost 1 base at V and 8 bases at J; junction bases unmatched: 7. The CDR3 has 15 amino acids. The CDR3 bases are TGTGCCAGCAGCCAAGCTAAGGGGGCGAACGAAAAACTGTTTTTT. Protein: CASSQAKGANEKLFF.

The V gene is TRBV5-1, the J gene TRBJ2-3; TRBD2 aligns across 7 bases. Germline V gene lookup returns CDR1 SGHRS and CDR2 YFSETQ. The CDR3 spans 15 residues. Trimming took 0 bases from V and 5 from J; bases not matched to a gene: 6. The CDR3 sequence: CASSLGKGGRDTQYF. The CDR3, as DNA: TGCGCCAGCAGCTTGGGCAAGGGAGGGCGAGATACGCAGTATTTT.

The V and J genes are TRBV19 and TRBJ1-4; D uncertain. Deletions cut 3 bases from V and 5 bases from J, with 13 bases between. The germline V gene has CDR1 LNHDA and CDR2 SQIVND (reference sequence). CDR3 length: 15 amino acids. The CDR3 coding sequence is TGTGCCAGTAGTATTCCGACGGAGGGCAATGAAAAACTGTTTTTT. The encoded protein is CASSIPTEGNEKLFF.

DNA of the CDR3: TGTGCCAGCAGCCAACCGGAAAGGGGTCGTCAGCCCCAGCATTTT. Translating gives CASSQPERGRQPQHF. The chain employs TRBV5-8 and TRBJ1-5; possible D gene TRBD1, 5 bases. The germline CDR1 and CDR2 sequences are SGHTS and YDEGEE. Between the trimmed V and J ends, which lost 4 bases and 6 bases, there was a span of 17 bases. This CDR3 spans 15 amino acids.

The rearrangement uses TRBV5-3 and TRBJ1-3; 7 positions agree with TRBD1. TRBV5-3 is placed among ORFs of uncertain function. This CDR3 is 14 amino acids long. V lost 4 bases to trimming and J lost 9 bases; unmatched junction nucleotides: 10. This CDR3 reads CARSVNRGRGTIYF. The CDR3 bases are TGTGCCAGAAGCGTAAACAGGGGCCGGGGCACCATATATTTT.

This rearrangement joins TRBV28 to TRBJ1-6; D remains ambiguous. Germline V CDR1 and CDR2: MDHEN, SYDVKM. V was cut by 6 bases and J by 9 bases, with 12 bases left in between. The CDR3 has 13 residues. Written as DNA, the CDR3 is TGTGCCAGCAGGGTCGGAGGGCTTTCACCCCTCCACTTT. As protein: CASRVGGLSPLHF.

This chain uses TRBV4-1 with TRBJ2-7; 7 bases line up with TRBD1. The V gene's germline CDR1 is MGHRA and CDR2 YSYEKL. V lost 4 bases and J lost 5; bases outside the gene matches: 11. The CDR3 is made up of 15 amino acids. The CDR3 sequence: CASSLGSGTANEQYF. The CDR3 DNA is TGCGCCAGCAGCCTCGGCTCTGGGACAGCTAACGAGCAGTACTTC.

The CDR3 sequence is CASSPSSNQPQHF. The CDR3 nucleotides are TGTGCCAGCAGTCCCAGTAGCAATCAGCCCCAGCATTTT. This sequence joins TRBV12-3 or TRBV12-4 and TRBJ1-5; D gene uncertain. V was shortened by 5 bases and J by 0 bases, with 5 bases between the two germline ends. This CDR3 contains 13 residues.

The chain carries TRBV30 and TRBJ1-5; D gene ambiguous. V was trimmed by 2 bases and J by 6 bases, leaving 11 bases between them. Germline V CDR1 and CDR2: GTSNPN, SVGIG (reference sequence). The length of the CDR3 is 13 residues. In nucleotides, the CDR3 is TGTGCCTGGAGTTTATTGGAGCGTCAGCCCCAGCATTTT. This sequence encodes CAWSLLERQPQHF.

The rearrangement joins TRBV5-1 to TRBJ1-4; D gene ambiguous. CDR1 is SGHRS, CDR2 YFSETQ, per germline. This CDR3 is built from 15 residues. Trimming left V 5 bases short and J 0 bases short, with 11 bases between. The CDR3 reads CASSPDQATNEKLFF. The CDR3 bases are TGCGCCAGCAGTCCGGATCAGGCAACTAATGAAAAACTGTTTTTT.

This chain joins TRBV7-9 and TRBJ1-5; TRBD1 matches 9 bases. The CDR3 runs 15 residues. Per germline, CDR1 SEHNR and CDR2 FQNEAQ (reference sequence). The J segment lost 5 bases and the V segment lost 4 bases, leaving 6 bases of the junction unmatched. The CDR3 DNA reads as TGTGCCAGCAGCTCGTTCACAGGGGGCGATCAGCCCCAGCATTTT. Translation gives CASSSFTGGDQPQHF.

The chain recombines TRBV5-1 with TRBJ2-1; 12 bases match TRBD2. V lost 4 bases, J lost 5 bases, and 10 bases stayed unmatched. Germline V gene data show CDR1 as SGHRS and CDR2 as YFSETQ. The CDR3 spans 17 residues. CDR3 nucleotide sequence: TGCGCCAGCAGCCCCCGATCTAGCGGGGGGGCCCACAATGAGCAGTTCTTC. Translating it yields CASSPRSSGGAHNEQFF.

The chain links TRBV4-3 to TRBJ2-2; TRBD1 might be the D (5 bases). With 4 bases removed from V and 1 base from J, the gap between germline ends came to 16 bases. The CDR3 sequence is 17 residues long. CDR1 and CDR2 (germline): LGHNA, YSLEER. The CDR3 DNA reads as TGCGCCAGCAGCCTCGGCTTTGGGCAGGGGAACACCGGGGAGCTGTTTTTT. Translation gives CASSLGFGQGNTGELFF.

The chain employs TRBV11-3 and TRBJ1-6, with D possibly being TRBD1 (5 bases). The V gene lost 2 bases and the J gene lost 5 bases, with 16 bases spanning the gap. The CDR3 loop spans 17 amino acids. Germline V gene lookup returns CDR1 SGHNT and CDR2 YENEEA. CDR3 loop: CASSLLDILNDNSPLHF. The CDR3 bases are TGTGCCAGCAGCTTATTGGACATCCTCAACGATAATTCACCCCTCCACTTT.

This sequence joins TRBV6-5 and TRBJ1-2, with a weak D call TRBD1 (6 bases). CDR1 and CDR2 (germline): MNHEY, SVGAGI. This CDR3 has 14 residues. Trimming shortened V by 5 bases and J by 2 bases, and 12 bases separated the two germline ends. The CDR3 bases are TGTGCCAGCAGTATACAGGGTTCAAACTATGGCTACACCTTC. It is translated as CASSIQGSNYGYTF.

This clone came up a few times. The chain couples TRBV5-5 to TRBJ1-3; 7 positions agree with TRBD1. The trim removed 6 bases at V and 3 bases at J, leaving 15 bases unmatched. This CDR3 region has 17 residues. Germline V CDR1 and CDR2: SGHKS, YYEKEE (reference sequence). The CDR3 spells CASTYADLQGVGNTIYF. CDR3 coding DNA: TGTGCCAGCACCTATGCAGACCTCCAGGGGGTTGGAAACACCATATATTTT.

This chain uses TRBV5-1 with TRBJ1-1; 7 positions agree with TRBD1. Germline V gene data show CDR1 as SGHRS and CDR2 as YFSETQ. V shed 1 base and J 3 bases; nucleotides not matched to a gene: 6. The CDR3 has 15 residues. The CDR3 DNA is TGCGCCAGCAGCTTGAGAGGGGGCCGGGACACTGAAGCTTTCTTT. This codes for CASSLRGGRDTEAFF.

The chain is built from TRBV11-2 and TRBJ2-1, with D tentatively TRBD2 (7 bases). V lost 4 bases and J 0 bases, leaving 13 bases between the germline ends. Germline CDR1 reads SGHAT; CDR2 reads FQNNGV. The CDR3 loop spans 16 amino acids. CDR3 amino acids: CASSSLGGRSYNEQFF. The CDR3 DNA is TGTGCCAGCAGCTCTCTGGGGGGGCGCTCCTACAATGAGCAGTTCTTC.

This CDR3 reads CASSPAGTGAGYEQYF. As DNA, the CDR3 is TGTGCCAGCAGCCCCGCCGGGACAGGGGCTGGCTACGAGCAGTACTTC. The genes are TRBV7-3 and TRBJ2-7; 10 bases agree with TRBD1. The length of the CDR3 is 16 residues. Trimming took 5 bases from V and 3 from J; bases not matched to a gene: 10. The germline gives CDR1 SGHTA, CDR2 FQGTGA.

The chain links TRBV18 to TRBJ2-6, with TRBD1 as a possible D gene (6 bases). Germline V gene sequence: CDR1 KGHSH, CDR2 LQKENI. This CDR3 has 18 residues. The V end was cut by 0 bases, the J end by 0 bases, with 12 bases between. CDR3 DNA sequence: TGTGCCAGCTCACCACCTAGAACAGGGATCTCTGGGGCCAACGTCCTGACTTTC. This gives the protein CASSPPRTGISGANVLTF.

This clone has more than one count but fewer than ten. V and J are TRBV19 and TRBJ1-1; D is perhaps TRBD1 (5 bases). Germline V gives CDR1 LNHDA, CDR2 SQIVND (reference sequence). CDR3 length: 14 residues. V was shortened by 6 bases and J by 0 bases, with 11 bases between the two germline ends. CDR3 DNA: TGTGCCAGTAGGTGGGGGGGTCTGAACACTGAAGCTTTCTTT. Translating it yields CASRWGGLNTEAFF.

The V and J genes are TRBV7-9 and TRBJ1-1; possible D gene TRBD1, 5 bases. The V and J ends lost 5 bases and 2 bases respectively, with 15 bases between them. The CDR3 runs 15 residues. Germline V gene sequence: CDR1 SEHNR, CDR2 FQNEAQ (reference sequence). The CDR3 bases are TGTGCCAGCAGCCCGAGCAGGGTCTACAACACTGAAGCTTTCTTT. Translated: CASSPSRVYNTEAFF.

This chain joins TRBV18 and TRBJ1-1, with D possibly being TRBD1 (5 bases). Germline loops: CDR1 KGHSH, CDR2 LQKENI. The V and J ends lost 1 base and 2 bases respectively, with 8 bases between them. The CDR3 runs to 14 residues. The CDR3 spells CASSPQGKNTEAFF. Written as DNA, the CDR3 is TGTGCCAGCTCACCACAGGGGAAAAACACTGAAGCTTTCTTT.

J is TRBJ1-2 and V is TRBV6-5; no firm D call. The CDR3 spans 14 residues. Germline V gene data show CDR1 as MNHEY and CDR2 as SVGAGI. Trimming shortened V by 0 bases and J by 1 base, and 6 bases separated the two germline ends. This CDR3 is CASSYSQVNYGYTF. CDR3 nucleotides: TGTGCCAGCAGTTACTCGCAGGTTAACTATGGCTACACCTTC.

The rearrangement uses TRBV7-9 and TRBJ2-2, with 8 positions matching TRBD2. The germline gives CDR1 SEHNR, CDR2 FQNEAQ (reference sequence). With V trimmed by 1 base and J by 4 bases, 5 bases remained unmatched. This CDR3 contains 16 residues. CDR3 protein: CASSLVASGGTGELFF. CDR3 bases: TGTGCCAGCAGCTTAGTAGCCAGCGGGGGCACCGGGGAGCTGTTTTTT.